This TCR beta chain was sequenced in a study of OX40 agonist ivuxolimab in advanced cancers. The wider study: The dose-escalation cohort had hepatocellular carcinoma, melanoma, renal cell or head and neck cancer.

The repertoire was sequenced with immunoSEQ multiplex PCR; TCRdb's copy has only in-frame clones and lacks some. The sample contains approximately 76,000 clones, around nine tenths of which appear only once. In germline, CDR1 is KGHSH, CDR2 LQKENI. The CDR3 is 17 amino acids. The V segment lost 3 bases and the J segment 8 bases; nucleotides outside the gene matches: 10. Sequenced here: CD4+ or CD8+ T cells sorted from blood, sampled in a trial of the OX40 agonist ivuxolimab. This clonotype was sampled from an adult with an advanced solid tumor such as melanoma, head and neck, liver or kidney cancer. The chain employs TRBV18 and TRBJ2-1; 13 bases match TRBD2. The DNA for the CDR3 is TGTGCCAGCTCACCTTTACTGACTAGCGGGGGGTCGGATGAGCAGTTCTTC. It translates to CASSPLLTSGGSDEQFF.